This is a list of T cell receptor beta chains from one sample in a study of human T cells and chemical hapten exposure. One entry per CDR3 protein, called by TCRdb with MiXCR from the RACE reads. The sample consists of about 82,000 distinct CDR3 sequences, 10% to 15% of them appearing once. Here the sequenced sample was whole blood, taken in connection with sensitization to the hapten diphenylcyclopropenone (DPC). These receptors were collected from a woman in her 50s with alopecia areata. Some clones in this sample may be carry-over from other donors' samples. CDR3s include the opening cysteine and the closing phenylalanine or tryptophan. The D gene is left open where the match is weak. Clone size appears in some rows only: once, few, many, or a class for an expanded clone.

length	J	size	V	D	DNA	CDR3
18	TRBJ1-3	NA	TRBV24-1	NA	TGTGCCACCAGTGATTCCCTCCGACTGCGACCATCTGGAAACACCATATATTTT	CATSDSLRLRPSGNTIYF
14	TRBJ2-7	NA	TRBV20-1	NA	TGCAGTGCTAGCGCGGACAGTAACTCCTACGAGCAGTACTTC	CSASADSNSYEQYF
15	TRBJ2-5	few	TRBV5-4	NA	TGTGCCAGCAGCGGGGACCCCGTTAGCGTGGAGACCCAGTACTTC	CASSGDPVSVETQYF
14	TRBJ1-5	once	TRBV10-2	TRBD1	TGCGCCAGCAGCTACGGACAGGGTGGTCAGCCCCAGCATTTT	CASSYGQGGQPQHF
15	TRBJ2-2	many	TRBV7-6	TRBD1	TGTGCCAGCAGCTTTGGGACAGCGAACACCGGGGAGCTGTTTTTT	CASSFGTANTGELFF
16	TRBJ2-5	many	TRBV5-1	TRBD2	TGCGCCAGCAGCTTGGAAGGTAGCGGGAGGAGAGAGACCCAGTACTTC	CASSLEGSGRRETQYF
17	TRBJ2-3	few	TRBV5-5	NA	TGTGCCAGCAGCCCCGGGGGTGGAAGAACTAGCACAGATACGCAGTATTTT	CASSPGGGRTSTDTQYF
15	TRBJ2-1	many	TRBV2	TRBD1	TGTGCCAGCAGCGATCCGGGACAGGGATACAATGAGCAGTTCTTC	CASSDPGQGYNEQFF
23	TRBJ2-2	many	TRBV12-3/TRBV12-4	TRBD2	TGTGCCAGCAGTCGATTGGGGGGCCCAAGACTAGCGGGAGGTTATGAGAACACCGGGGAGCTGTTTTTT	CASSRLGGPRLAGGYENTGELFF
13	TRBJ1-4	many	TRBV29-1	NA	TGCAGCGTTTACAGGGCAGGGACGGAAAAACTGTTTTTT	CSVYRAGTEKLFF
14	TRBJ2-7	NA	TRBV6-5	TRBD2	TGTGCCAGCAGTAAACTAGCGGGGGCCTACGAGCAGTACTTC	CASSKLAGAYEQYF
14	TRBJ2-5	few	TRBV27	TRBD1	TGTGCCAGCAGTTTAGACAGGGCTCGAGAGACCCAGTACTTC	CASSLDRARETQYF
15	TRBJ2-5	NA	TRBV19	NA	TGTGCCAGTAGGGCGGCGGATCTGCGGATAGAGACCCAGTACTTC	CASRAADLRIETQYF
11	TRBJ1-2	few	TRBV29-1	NA	TGCAGCGTTATGAGCAACTATGGCTACACCTTC	CSVMSNYGYTF
15	TRBJ2-1	many	TRBV18	TRBD2	TGTGCCAGCTCTCTACTAGCGGGAGGCGGTAATGAGCAGTTCTTC	CASSLLAGGGNEQFF
19	TRBJ2-7	NA	TRBV21-1	NA	TGTGCCAGCAGCAAAGCTTGCCGTGGCGGGAGCACCACTCAAAGCGAGCAGTACTTC	CASSKACRGGSTTQSEQYF
14	TRBJ1-1	few	TRBV30	NA	TGTGCCTGGAGTTGGTCGCAGGGTCACGCTGAAGCTTTCTTT	CAWSWSQGHAEAFF
15	TRBJ2-3	NA	TRBV20-1	TRBD2	TGCAGTGCTAGTCGGATAGCGGGAGATGCAGATACGCAGTATTTT	CSASRIAGDADTQYF
15	TRBJ1-5	many	TRBV5-5	NA	TGTGCCAGCAGCCCGATCAAAAATAGCAATCAGCCCCAGCATTTT	CASSPIKNSNQPQHF
14	TRBJ2-1	NA	TRBV7-6	NA	TGTGCCAGCAGCTTAGTTAGGACTACCAATGAGCAGTTCTTC	CASSLVRTTNEQFF
14	TRBJ1-1	few	TRBV18	NA	TGTGCCAGCTCACCTCAGGTTGAGGGAGGATTGACTTTCTTT	CASSPQVEGGLTFF
14	TRBJ2-1	many	TRBV20-1	TRBD2	TGCAGTGCTACGGGACTAACATCCTACAATGAGCAGTTCTTC	CSATGLTSYNEQFF
15	TRBJ1-2	few	TRBV4-1	TRBD1	TGCGCCAGCAGCCAAGATCAAGGGACAGGCTATGGCTACACCTTC	CASSQDQGTGYGYTF
18	TRBJ2-3	many	TRBV14	TRBD2	TGTGCCAGCAGCCCCGTCGATAGCGGGAGCCCTAGCACAGATACGCAGTATTTT	CASSPVDSGSPSTDTQYF
13	TRBJ2-4	NA	TRBV29-1	NA	TGCAGCGTTGGGGACGGCCTTGTGAACATTCAGTACTTC	CSVGDGLVNIQYF
14	TRBJ2-3	few	TRBV20-1	NA	TGCAGTGCTAGAGATCTGAAAGAAGGGGATACGCAGTATTTT	CSARDLKEGDTQYF
14	TRBJ2-5	NA	TRBV3-1	NA	TGTGCCAGCAGCGCACGAGGGGTTCAAGAGACCCAGTACTTC	CASSARGVQETQYF
14	TRBJ1-5	many	TRBV6-2/TRBV6-3	TRBD1	TGTGCCAGCAGTGCCCTCGACAGGGCTCAGCCCCAGCATTTT	CASSALDRAQPQHF
18	TRBJ2-2	few	TRBV5-1	NA	TGCGCCAGCAGCTTGAGTCAGAATTGGAACCCGAACACCGGGGAGCTGTTTTTT	CASSLSQNWNPNTGELFF
15	TRBJ2-3	few	TRBV2	TRBD1	TGTGCCAGCAGTTACTCGACAGGGGGCACAGATACGCAGTATTTT	CASSYSTGGTDTQYF
13	TRBJ2-1	few	TRBV20-1	TRBD2	TGCAGTGCTAGAACTAGCGGGAGGGTAGGGCAGTTCTTC	CSARTSGRVGQFF